A single sample is the source of the 31 T cell receptor beta chains below, sequenced in a study of cytomegalovirus exposure and HLA in healthy donors. The PCR employed 60 Vbeta primers together with 13 Jbeta primers. This table comes from immunoSEQ multiplex PCR, and its TCRdb copy is limited to in-frame clones, with some not included. Among about 150,000 clones, 82% were seen once, and the ten largest hold about 6.1%. Sequencing used PBMCs. The source of these receptors is a woman aged 45-65 years in good health and CMV-seropositive.

The chain recombines TRBV2 with TRBJ1-1; D remains unclear. This CDR3 has 13 residues. Trimming took 2 bases from V and 11 from J, leaving 15 bases between them. CDR1 is SNHLY, CDR2 FYNNEI, per germline. The CDR3 bases are TGTGCCAGCAGTGAAATCTCGTCCCCGGTCGCTTTCTTT. This sequence encodes CASSEISSPVAFF.

The rearrangement joins TRBV7-6 to TRBJ2-1; D gene uncertain. The CDR3 runs 18 residues. In germline, CDR1 is SGHVS, CDR2 FNYEAQ. V dropped 1 base and J dropped 0 bases, with 16 bases sitting between them. The chain's CDR3 is CASSLVGLVTGSYNEQFF. Here the CDR3 DNA reads TGTGCCAGCAGCTTAGTAGGTCTAGTTACTGGCTCCTACAATGAGCAGTTCTTC.

The chain couples TRBV5-1 to TRBJ2-3, with no clear D. V dropped 0 bases and J dropped 3 bases, with 11 bases sitting between them. CDR1 SGHRS and CDR2 YFSETQ come from the germline V gene. The CDR3 runs to 15 residues. The CDR3, as DNA: TGCGCCAGCAGCTTGGCGGGTTCAACAACAGATACGCAGTATTTT. Translation gives CASSLAGSTTDTQYF.

This clone was recorded only once. The chain uses TRBV27 and TRBJ1-1; TRBD1 matches 8 bases. The CDR3 spans 13 residues. The ends lost 7 bases at V and 8 bases at J; junction bases unmatched: 9. Germline V CDR1 and CDR2: MNHEY, SMNVEV (reference sequence). In DNA, the CDR3 is TGTGCCAGCAATACTCCGGACAGGGCCGAAGCTTTCTTT. Protein product: CASNTPDRAEAFF.

The rearrangement uses TRBV2 and TRBJ1-1, with 9 bases fitting TRBD1. CDR1 SNHLY and CDR2 FYNNEI come from the germline V gene. The junction had 15 bases not matched to a gene; V was cut back by 6 bases and J by 4 bases. The CDR3 totals 17 residues. The CDR3 DNA is TGTGCCAGCAGCCAGGGACAGGGAGGTTTACTTAGCACTGAAGCTTTCTTT. Translating gives CASSQGQGGLLSTEAFF. The full variable domain, in which reference TRBV2 and TRBJ1-1 provide the parts outside the CDR3, is EPEVTQTPSHQVTQMGQEVILRCVPISNHLYFYWYRQILGQKVEFLVSFYNNEISEKSEIFDDQFSVERPDGSNFTLKIRSTKLEDSAMYFCASSQGQGGLLSTEAFFGQGTRLTVV.

The gene calls are TRBV5-6 and TRBJ1-6; 8 bases align to TRBD1. The germline CDR1 and CDR2 sequences are SGHDT and YYEEEE. The CDR3 loop spans 15 amino acids. V lost 1 base to trimming and J lost 5 bases; unmatched junction nucleotides: 2. The CDR3 coding sequence is TGTGCCAGCAGCTTGACAGGGGGAGATAATTCACCCCTCCACTTT. Translating gives CASSLTGGDNSPLHF.

V gene TRBV19 combines with J gene TRBJ2-3, with TRBD2 matching 12 bases. The CDR3 has 15 residues. V shed 9 bases, J shed 4 bases, and the junction held 8 bases outside the gene matches. Per the germline V gene, CDR1 is LNHDA and CDR2 is SQIVND (reference sequence). The CDR3 spells CASSETSGGSDTQYF. CDR3 in DNA: TGTGCCAGCTCTGAGACTAGCGGGGGCTCAGATACGCAGTATTTT.

The chain employs TRBV9 and TRBJ2-3; TRBD1 agrees at 7 bases. Germline V gives CDR1 SGDLS, CDR2 YYNGEE. After removal of 10 bases from V and 4 bases from J, the junction contained 3 bases not matched to a gene. This CDR3 comprises 11 residues. CDR3 nucleotides: TGTGCCTCACAGGGGTCAGATACGCAGTATTTT. Translated, it gives CASQGSDTQYF.

This clone was observed a few times. The chain has TRBV10-2 and TRBJ1-1; D not resolved. CDR1 is WSHSY, CDR2 SAAADI, per germline. The V end was cut by 6 bases, the J end by 2 bases, with 13 bases between. This CDR3 is 14 amino acids long. CDR3 residues: CASRLPGVNTEAFF. The CDR3 nucleotides are TGCGCCAGCAGGCTCCCCGGGGTTAACACTGAAGCTTTCTTT.

This clone was counted a few times. The chain joins TRBV30 to TRBJ1-2; 7 bases are shared with TRBD1. Germline V lookup: CDR1 GTSNPN, CDR2 SVGIG (reference sequence). The CDR3 loop spans 13 amino acids. V lost 7 bases, J lost 7 bases, and 12 bases stayed unmatched. CDR3 protein: CASMTGLSGGYTF. As DNA, the CDR3 is TGTGCCTCTATGACAGGGCTATCGGGTGGCTACACCTTC.

This chain joins TRBV10-3 and TRBJ1-4, with a tentative D call TRBD1 (6 bases). Trimming left V 6 bases short and J 5 bases short, with 10 bases between. Germline values: CDR1 ENHRY, CDR2 SYGVKD. The CDR3 consists of 13 residues. The CDR3 spells CAISIQGNEKLFF. The CDR3 DNA reads TGTGCCATCAGCATACAGGGAAATGAAAAACTGTTTTTT.

The rearrangement links TRBV5-1 to TRBJ2-7, with 7 nucleotides matching TRBD1. The germline V gene has CDR1 SGHRS and CDR2 YFSETQ. V lost 2 bases to trimming and J lost 4 bases; unmatched junction nucleotides: 9. The CDR3 runs 15 residues. In nucleotides, the CDR3 is TGCGCCAGCAGCTTCCCGACACAGGGGTCTTACGAGCAGTACTTC. Its protein product is CASSFPTQGSYEQYF.

CDR3 DNA: TGTGCCAGCAGTTTAAGATCGCCGGGACAGGGTAATCTTGCCTACACCTTC. Translating it yields CASSLRSPGQGNLAYTF. V usage is TRBV27 and J usage is TRBJ1-2; 9 bases agree with TRBD1. The CDR3 sequence is 17 residues long. Germline CDR1 reads MNHEY; CDR2 reads SMNVEV (reference sequence). V dropped 2 bases and J dropped 10; count of bases not matched to a gene: 17.

This chain links TRBV25-1 with TRBJ1-4, with TRBD1 identical over 7 bases. CDR1 and CDR2 from the germline V gene are MGHDK and SYGVNS. This CDR3 contains 16 residues. V gave up 4 bases and J gave up 3 bases; unmatched junction bases: 8. CDR3 nucleotides: TGTGCCAGCAGTGTTACAGGGGAACTGGCTAATGAAAAACTGTTTTTT. Encoded protein: CASSVTGELANEKLFF. The full variable domain, in which reference TRBV25-1 and TRBJ1-4 provide the parts outside the CDR3, is EADIYQTPRYLVIGTGKKITLECSQTMGHDKMYWYQQDPGMELHLIHYSYGVNSTEKGDLSSESTVSRIRTEHFPLTLESARPSHTSQYLCASSVTGELANEKLFFGSGTQLSVL.

Points on this clone: At one of its ends the junction is not consistent with the germline gene, which may arise from a read error. The sample contains more than one DNA sequence encoding this CDR3. As DNA, the CDR3 is TGTGCCAGCAGCACAGGGGGCGAAGGCTATGGCTACACCTTT. Residues: CASSTGGEGYGYTF. This chain links TRBV5-8 with TRBJ1-2; TRBD1 matches at 9 bases. This CDR3 has 14 residues. CDR1 and CDR2 (germline): SGHTS, YDEGEE.

The chain uses TRBV19 and TRBJ1-5; D might be TRBD1 (5 bases). The germline CDR1 and CDR2 sequences are LNHDA and SQIVND (reference sequence). V was cut by 5 bases and J by 0 bases, with 14 bases left in between. The CDR3 totals 16 residues. The CDR3 bases are TGTGCCAGTAGTCCAGGGACTTACGATAGCAATCAGCCCCAGCATTTT. Translation: CASSPGTYDSNQPQHF.

This rearrangement joins TRBV6-6 to TRBJ2-3; TRBD2 aligns across 8 bases. The CDR3 consists of 15 residues. Trimming at V came to 7 bases and at J to 1 base, leaving 7 bases not matched to a gene. Germline V gene lookup returns CDR1 MNHNY and CDR2 SVGAGI (reference sequence). This CDR3 is CASKGQAGGTDTQYF. The CDR3 DNA reads TGTGCCAGCAAAGGCCAAGCGGGGGGCACAGATACGCAGTATTTT.

CDR3 sequence (DNA): TGTGCCAGCAGCCTAGCCGGGGATGGCTACACCTTC. This translates into CASSLAGDGYTF. The chain carries TRBV9 and TRBJ1-2; D is undetermined. The CDR3 has 12 amino acids. With 4 bases removed from V and 6 bases from J, the gap between germline ends came to 10 bases. Germline V gives CDR1 SGDLS, CDR2 YYNGEE.

The gene calls are TRBV27 and TRBJ1-1; 8 bases are a match to TRBD1. In germline, CDR1 is MNHEY, CDR2 SMNVEV (reference sequence). The V and J ends lost 6 bases and 2 bases, in that order; junction bases with no gene match: 5. CDR3 size: 14 residues. CDR3 protein: CASRPQGANTEAFF. The DNA for the CDR3 is TGTGCCAGCAGACCTCAGGGGGCTAACACTGAAGCTTTCTTT.

The J gene is TRBJ2-7, the V gene TRBV27; the match to TRBD1 covers 10 bases. The J segment lost 3 bases and the V segment lost 3 bases, leaving 8 bases of the junction unmatched. From germline, CDR1 is MNHEY and CDR2 SMNVEV (reference sequence). There are 16 residues in the CDR3. The CDR3 reads CASSFSPGQGSYEQYF. The CDR3 DNA follows: TGTGCCAGCAGTTTTTCTCCGGGACAGGGGAGCTACGAGCAGTACTTC.

The J gene is TRBJ2-3, the V gene TRBV7-8, with D maybe TRBD1 (6 bases). The ends were cut back, 5 bases at V and 4 bases at J, with 22 bases in the middle. The germline CDR1 and CDR2 sequences are SGHVS and FQNEAQ. The CDR3 is made up of 17 amino acids. In DNA, the CDR3 is TGTGCCAGCAGCCCAGGGGCCTCTCGTACCGGGGCAGATACGCAGTATTTT. It is translated as CASSPGASRTGADTQYF.

The chain links TRBV6-1 to TRBJ2-5, with D unresolved. Germline CDR1 and CDR2: MNHNS and SASEGT. There are 11 residues in the CDR3. Trimming left V 2 bases short and J 4 bases short, with 2 bases between. The CDR3 here is CASSERETQYF. The CDR3 bases are TGTGCCAGCAGTGAACGAGAGACCCAGTACTTC.

This clone was recorded a few times. V is TRBV29-1 and J is TRBJ2-3, with 7 bases matching TRBD1. The CDR3 spans 15 residues. The ends lost 4 bases at V and 2 bases at J; junction bases unmatched: 9. Germline V gene lookup returns CDR1 SQVTM and CDR2 ANQGSEA. CDR3 coding DNA: TGCAGCGTTGGGGCGACAGGGACGGTCACAGATACGCAGTATTTT. As protein: CSVGATGTVTDTQYF.

The chain uses TRBV11-2 and TRBJ2-7, with D perhaps matching TRBD2 (5 bases). CDR1 and CDR2 (germline): SGHAT, FQNNGV. The CDR3 length is 15 residues. Trimming removed 5 bases at V and 0 bases at J, with 14 bases between. Written as DNA, the CDR3 is TGTGCCAGCAGCGCGGACTCATACTTCTCCTACGAGCAGTACTTC. Encoded protein: CASSADSYFSYEQYF.

V is TRBV14 and J is TRBJ2-2; D is undetermined. There are 17 residues in the CDR3. Per germline, CDR1 SGHDN and CDR2 FVKESK. The germline V and J ends were trimmed by 1 base and 5 bases, with 17 bases remaining between them. The CDR3 DNA reads as TGTGCCAGCAGCCAAGTATTCTCCGGTAGATGGACCGGGGAGCTGTTTTTT. Translation gives CASSQVFSGRWTGELFF.

V gene TRBV11-2 combines with J gene TRBJ2-1, with TRBD2 matching over 13 bases. Germline CDR1 SGHAT, CDR2 FQNNGV. CDR3 size: 16 residues. Unmatched junction bases numbered 2, after V lost 2 bases and J lost 4 bases. The CDR3 DNA sequence: TGTGCCAGCAGCTTAACTAGCGGGGGGGCTTACAATGAGCAGTTCTTC. Protein product: CASSLTSGGAYNEQFF.

This chain links TRBV5-1 with TRBJ2-5, with D unresolved. V dropped 0 bases and J dropped 2 bases, with 8 bases sitting between them. From germline, CDR1 is SGHRS and CDR2 YFSETQ. The CDR3 has 14 residues. The CDR3 bases are TGCGCCAGCAGCTTGGACACGACACAAGAGACCCAGTACTTC. Protein sequence: CASSLDTTQETQYF.

The rearrangement uses TRBV25-1 and TRBJ1-3; D uncertain. With 6 bases removed from V and 0 bases from J, the gap between germline ends came to 12 bases. The CDR3 runs 15 residues. Per germline, CDR1 MGHDK and CDR2 SYGVNS. The CDR3 DNA is TGTGCCAGCAGGGTTGAAAGCCTCTCTGGAAACACCATATATTTT. Amino acid sequence: CASRVESLSGNTIYF.

The table lists this clone with a few counts. The chain combines TRBV2 with TRBJ2-1; TRBD2 agrees at 13 bases. In germline, CDR1 is SNHLY, CDR2 FYNNEI. The CDR3 totals 18 residues. J gave up 13 bases and V 3 bases, and 18 bases lay outside the gene matches. DNA of the CDR3: TGTGCCAGCAGTGAGACAACTAGCGGGGGGGCAAACCCGTCCAGCCAGTTCTTC. Encoded protein: CASSETTSGGANPSSQFF.

J is TRBJ1-2 and V is TRBV4-3; the match to TRBD1 covers 12 bases. Germline trimming cut 0 bases from V and 7 bases from J; bases unmatched to any gene: 9. The CDR3 is 17 residues long. Germline assignment: CDR1 LGHNA and CDR2 YSLEER. The CDR3 region has the DNA TGCGCCAGCAGCCAAGAGCACCTGGGACAGGGGGCGCGTGGCTACACCTTC. This codes for CASSQEHLGQGARGYTF.

The chain carries TRBV6-6 and TRBJ1-1; D remains unclear. Trimming left V 4 bases short and J 0 bases short, with 6 bases between. Germline assignment: CDR1 MNHNY and CDR2 SVGAGI (reference sequence). The CDR3 sequence is 13 residues long. The DNA for the CDR3 is TGTGCCAGCAGTTTGGAGGTGAACACTGAAGCTTTCTTT. The encoded protein is CASSLEVNTEAFF.